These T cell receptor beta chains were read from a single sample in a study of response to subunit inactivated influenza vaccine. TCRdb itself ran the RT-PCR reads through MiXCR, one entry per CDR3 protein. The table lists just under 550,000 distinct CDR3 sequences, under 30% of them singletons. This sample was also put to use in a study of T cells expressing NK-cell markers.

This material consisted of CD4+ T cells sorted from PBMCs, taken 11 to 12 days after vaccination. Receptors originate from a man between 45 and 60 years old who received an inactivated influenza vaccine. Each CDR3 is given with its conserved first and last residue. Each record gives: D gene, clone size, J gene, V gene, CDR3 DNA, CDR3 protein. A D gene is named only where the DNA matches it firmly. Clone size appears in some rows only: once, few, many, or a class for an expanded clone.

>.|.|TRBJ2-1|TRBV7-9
TGTGCCAGCAGCTTACTGGACTCCTACAATGAGCAGTTCTTC
CASSLLDSYNEQFF
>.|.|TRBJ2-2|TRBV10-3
TGTGCCATCAGTGAAAAGGGAACGCGGGGGCCGTTTGCCGGGGAGCTGTTTTTT
CAISEKGTRGPFAGELFF
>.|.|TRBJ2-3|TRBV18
TGTGCCAGCAGAAGGGCCTCAAGCACAGATACGCAGTATTTT
CASRRASSTDTQYF
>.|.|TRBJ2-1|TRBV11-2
TGTGCCAGCAGACCGGGTAGCGTCAACAATGAGCAGTTCTTC
CASRPGSVNNEQFF
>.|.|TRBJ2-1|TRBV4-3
TGCGCCAGCAGTCCATCTCGTCACAATGAGCAGTTCTTC
CASSPSRHNEQFF
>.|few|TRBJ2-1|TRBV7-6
TGTGCCAGCAGCTTAGGGTCTGGGCCCTACGAGCAGTTCTTC
CASSLGSGPYEQFF
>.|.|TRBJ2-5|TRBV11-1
TGTGCCAGCAGCTGGGGCCTTTTTGGGGAGACCCAGTACTTC
CASSWGLFGETQYF
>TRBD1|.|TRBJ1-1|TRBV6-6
TGTGCCAGCAGTAAAACAGGACAGGGGTGGGCTTTCTTT
CASSKTGQGWAFF
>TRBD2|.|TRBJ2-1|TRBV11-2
TGTGCCAGCCAGCCCCCGGCGGGGGGGTCCGGTGAGCAGTTCTTC
CASQPPAGGSGEQFF
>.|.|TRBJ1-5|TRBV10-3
TGTGCCATCAGTGAGTCGGAGGGCAATCAGCCCCAGCATTTT
CAISESEGNQPQHF
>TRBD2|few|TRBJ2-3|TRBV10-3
TGTGCCATCAGAAATAGCGGGGGCCAACCAGATACGCAGTATTTT
CAIRNSGGQPDTQYF
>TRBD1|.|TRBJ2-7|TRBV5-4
TGTGCCAGCAGCTTTGGACAGGGGAAGGCTTTCTACGAGCAGTACTTC
CASSFGQGKAFYEQYF
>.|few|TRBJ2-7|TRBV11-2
TGTGCCAGCAGCCCCCGATTAAGGGGGGGGAGCTCCTACGAGCAGTACTTC
CASSPRLRGGSSYEQYF
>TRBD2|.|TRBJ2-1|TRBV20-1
TGCAGTGCTAGTAGACTAGCGCTAGGGGATGAGCAGTTCTTC
CSASRLALGDEQFF
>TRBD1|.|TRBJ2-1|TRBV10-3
TGTGCCATCAGTGATTTCACGCTCGGACAGGGCCTTAAGCAGTTCTTC
CAISDFTLGQGLKQFF
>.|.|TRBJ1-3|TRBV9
TGTGCCAGCAGCCCTCGGGACACCTCTGGAAACACCATATATTTT
CASSPRDTSGNTIYF
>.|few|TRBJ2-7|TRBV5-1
TGCGCCAGCAGCACACAGGCCCGCTCCTACGAGCAGTACTTC
CASSTQARSYEQYF
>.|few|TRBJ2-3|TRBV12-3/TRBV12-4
TGTGCCAGCAGTTTTGGCCGCGGACATACGCAGTATTTT
CASSFGRGHTQYF
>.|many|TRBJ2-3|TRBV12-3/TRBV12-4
TGTGCCAGCAGTTTAGTAGGGTCCACAGATACGCAGTATTTT
CASSLVGSTDTQYF
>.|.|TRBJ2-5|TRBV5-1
TGCGCCAGCAGCTTGGGTTTGGGCAGGGGTGGAGAGACCCAGTACTTC
CASSLGLGRGGETQYF
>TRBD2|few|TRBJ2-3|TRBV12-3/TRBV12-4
TGTGCCAGCAGCAAGGGACTAGCGGCGGGAGATACGCAGTATTTT
CASSKGLAAGDTQYF
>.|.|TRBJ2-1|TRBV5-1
TGCGCCAGCAGCGGCCAGGGTGAGTCCTACAATGAGCAGTTCTTC
CASSGQGESYNEQFF
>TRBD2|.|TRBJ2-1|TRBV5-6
TGTGCCAGCAGCTGGGGACTAGCGGGAGCCAATGAGCAGTTCTTC
CASSWGLAGANEQFF
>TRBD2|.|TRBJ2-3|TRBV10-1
TGCGCCAGCAGTGAGTCGTTGACTAGCGGACGTGGAACAGATACGCAGTATTTT
CASSESLTSGRGTDTQYF
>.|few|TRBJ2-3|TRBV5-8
TGTGCCAGCAGCTTCTATCGGGATACGCAGTATTTT
CASSFYRDTQYF
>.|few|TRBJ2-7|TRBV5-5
TGTGCCAGCACCAGGGGATCCTACGAGCAGTACTTC
CASTRGSYEQYF
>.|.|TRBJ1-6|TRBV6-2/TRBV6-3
TGTGCCAGCAGTTGGACGGGGACACCCCTCCACTTT
CASSWTGTPLHF
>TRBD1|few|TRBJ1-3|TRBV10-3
TGTGCCATCAGACCCGACAGGGACACTGGAAACACCATATATTTT
CAIRPDRDTGNTIYF
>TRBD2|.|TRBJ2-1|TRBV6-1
TGTGCCAGCACCGGTTCCTGGACTAGCGGGGGGCCCTACAATGAGCAGTTCTTC
CASTGSWTSGGPYNEQFF
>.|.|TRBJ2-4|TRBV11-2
TGTGCCAGCAGCGGGGGGCCCAAAAACATTCAGTACTTC
CASSGGPKNIQYF
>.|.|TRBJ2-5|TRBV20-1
TGCAGTGCTAGAGGGTGGGAGACCCAGTACTTC
CSARGWETQYF
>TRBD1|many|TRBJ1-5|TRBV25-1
TGTGCCACCACAGACCAGACAGGGCGCTATAGCAATCAGCCCCAGCATTTT
CATTDQTGRYSNQPQHF
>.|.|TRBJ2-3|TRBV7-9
TGTGCCAGCAACCGGGACTCCCCCACAGATACGCAGTATTTT
CASNRDSPTDTQYF
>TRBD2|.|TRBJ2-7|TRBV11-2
TGTGCCAGCAGCTTAGAGCCAGCGGGGGCTTACGAGCAGTACTTC
CASSLEPAGAYEQYF
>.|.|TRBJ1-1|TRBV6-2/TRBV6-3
TGTGCCAGCAGGAAAACAGGGTCGGTGGCTGAAGCTTTCTTT
CASRKTGSVAEAFF
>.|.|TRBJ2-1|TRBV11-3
TGTGCCAGCAGCGCCCCGGGACGGAACAATGAGCAGTTCTTC
CASSAPGRNNEQFF
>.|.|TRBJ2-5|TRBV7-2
TGTGCCAGCAGCTTAGGTCCGGATGGAGAGACCCAGTACTTC
CASSLGPDGETQYF
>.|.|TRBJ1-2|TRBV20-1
TGCAGTGCTAGTAGTGGATGGGACCCTAACTATGGCTACACCTTC
CSASSGWDPNYGYTF
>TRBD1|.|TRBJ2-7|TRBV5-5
TGTGCCAGCAGCGCCTCCGGGACAGGCACCTACGAGCAGTACTTC
CASSASGTGTYEQYF
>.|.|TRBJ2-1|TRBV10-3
TGTGCCATCGGGGGACGGGACACCTACAATGAGCAGTTCTTC
CAIGGRDTYNEQFF
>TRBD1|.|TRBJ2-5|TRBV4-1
TGCGCCAGCAGCCATCCTCCCAGGGGGCGGATGGAGACCCAGTACTTC
CASSHPPRGRMETQYF
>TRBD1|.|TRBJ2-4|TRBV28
TGTGCCAGCAGTCTCCCCGGGACAGTTAAAAACATTCAGTACTTC
CASSLPGTVKNIQYF
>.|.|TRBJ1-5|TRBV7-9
TGTGCCAGCAGCTTCGACCGAAACAATCAGCCCCAGCATTTT
CASSFDRNNQPQHF
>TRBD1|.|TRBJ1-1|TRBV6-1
TGTGCCAGCACCGACAGGGACAGGGGAAATGAAGCTTTCTTT
CASTDRDRGNEAFF
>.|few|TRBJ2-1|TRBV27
TGTGCCACCATGACAGGTTACTACAATGAGCAGTTCTTC
CATMTGYYNEQFF
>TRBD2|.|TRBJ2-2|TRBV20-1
TGCAGTGCGACCACTAGCGTAGCCGGGGAGCTGTTTTTT
CSATTSVAGELFF
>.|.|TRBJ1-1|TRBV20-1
TGCAGTGCTATTTCCAGACCGAACACTGAAGCTTTCTTT
CSAISRPNTEAFF